Below, one T cell receptor (beta chain) is given with its context. It has no known antigen specificity. Base quality data are lacking; no much larger clone is found one base away. The EasySep Human CD8+ T Cell Enrichment Kit was used on day 10 to isolate CD8+ T cells from every culture. The entry originates in a study of CD8 T cell repertoires and HIV-1 epitope variants (dated by TCRdb to 2018 to 2020). Some background on the complete study: In separate culture wells, T cells were stimulated with each of twenty-five peptides that represented autologous and known Gag and Nef epitope variants. T cells were enriched using the EasySep Human T Cell Enrichment Kit and were co-cultured with equal numbers of autologous T cell-negative cells serving as antigen-presenting cells. The epitopes tested were three Gag epitope families plus Nef HW9 and YT9. An aliquot of 1M T cells was saved as an uncultured baseline condition, separate from the 83 T cell cultures. A total of approximately 89 T cell cultures were run, with each culture condition performed in triplicate except for one peptide, which was performed in duplicate. Control conditions included a CMV, EBV and flu peptide pool, the Ebola AY9 epitope as negative control, and a no-peptide well. Cultures were maintained for 9 to 10 days in IMDM with gentamicin, and half-media changes adding IL-2, IL-7 and IL-15 were performed on days 3 and 7.

What the authors observed across the whole study: Roughly nine antigen-specific TCR beta clonotypes were identified, and about 6 of them appeared cross-reactive for autologous or known escape epitope variants. Only TCR beta chains were identified by the assay, and proliferation to antigen, not T cell function or cytokine profile, was indicated. A handful of clonotypes recognized the Nef KF9 family and one the HW9 family, with no responses to the TAALDMSHF plasma variant.

CDR1 and CDR2 were assigned from the germline V gene as KGHSH and LQKENI. V was cut back by 4 bases and J by 3 bases, leaving a gap of 18 bases between them. From cysteine to phenylalanine, the CDR3 is 16 amino acids long. Just CDR3 DNA is preserved here, 48 bases in frame from base 1. The immunoSEQ platform was used to sequence TCR beta CDR3 regions at survey depth. The QIAamp DNA micro kit was used to extract genomic DNA from every cultured and uncultured CD8+ T cell population. The paper's processing steps were these. Samples with fewer than 5,000 productive reads were excluded, which removed about 7% of the roughly 80 HIV peptide-stimulated cultures. Sequences were trimmed to CDR3 by a MANAFEST web app, and nonproductive sequences, CDR3s under 5 amino acids, and sequences not starting with C or ending with F/W were removed. Clonotypes were classified as antigen-specific only if expansion was observed in at least 2 of 3 replicates versus the no-peptide control at FDR 0.01, only within one epitope family. A specific clonotype also had to show a frequency at least fivefold higher than in wells stimulated with peptides from other epitope families. Imported from immuneACCESS, the table was reduced by TCRdb to in-frame sequences with V and J called. These copies leave out some clones; in studies compared against another copy, an unresolved V gene accounts for under half, and the cause of the remainder is not known. V and J calls and clone size are those listed in that table; D and trimming were worked out from the DNA. Across this sample there are about 90,000 clones, with 74% seen only once. The ten largest clones capture around a quarter of the sample.

The sequencing input was uncultured baseline CD8+ T cells from peripheral blood mononuclear cells (PBMCs). The chain couples TRBV18 to TRBJ1-2, with the D gene too uncertain to name. The clonotype originates from a male donor with HIV. The CDR3 region reads CASSQFVGSSDYGYTF. The sequenced DNA: TGTGCCAGCTCACAATTCGTGGGGAGTTCGGACTATGGCTACACCTTC.